One and the same sample provided the 18 T cell receptor beta chains below, sequenced in a study of PD-L1 blockade in urothelial cancer. Clones were sequenced by immunoSEQ multiplex PCR, and TCRdb holds only the in-frame ones, with some missing. The sample contains about 82,000 clones, 82% of which appear only once. The specimen was PBMCs, collected around atezolizumab (anti-PD-L1) treatment. The receptors were gathered from a man in his 70s with urothelial cancer.

The chain combines TRBV7-9 with TRBJ2-1, with D possibly being TRBD2 (5 bases). This CDR3 spans 12 amino acids. Looked up from germline, CDR1 is SEHNR and CDR2 is FQNEAQ (reference sequence). Trimming took off 1 base at V and 8 bases at J, with 6 bases between the two ends. This CDR3 reads CASSLVGDEQFF. CDR3 sequence (DNA): TGTGCCAGCAGCTTAGTCGGGGATGAGCAGTTCTTC. Filled out from reference TRBV7-9 and TRBJ2-1, the complete variable domain reads DTGVSQNPRHKITKRGQNVTFRCDPISEHNRLYWYRQTLGQGPEFLTYFQNEAQLEKSRLLSDRFSAERPKGSFSTLEIQRTEQGDSAMYLCASSLVGDEQFFGPGTRLTVL.

The chain is built from TRBV28 and TRBJ1-2; 7 bases match TRBD1. The V segment lost 5 bases and the J segment 3 bases; nucleotides outside the gene matches: 6. The V gene's germline CDR1 is MDHEN and CDR2 SYDVKM. The CDR3 loop spans 14 amino acids. The CDR3 sequence is CASSRQGGDYGYTF. In DNA form, the CDR3 reads TGTGCCAGCAGTCGACAGGGCGGGGACTATGGCTACACCTTC.

This chain uses TRBV15 with TRBJ1-5; D may be TRBD1 (5 bases). From germline, CDR1 is LNHNV and CDR2 YYDKDF (reference sequence). Trimming cost V 5 bases and J 0 bases, with 8 bases left between them. This CDR3 contains 14 residues. The CDR3 DNA reads as TGTGCCACCAGCGACAGCTATAGCAATCAGCCCCAGCATTTT. Protein sequence: CATSDSYSNQPQHF.

The gene calls are TRBV9 and TRBJ2-3, with D uncertain. CDR3 length: 17 amino acids. In germline, CDR1 is SGDLS, CDR2 YYNGEE. Trimming cost V 0 bases and J 0 bases, with 14 bases left between them. This CDR3 reads CASSVVSRPPSTDTQYF. The CDR3 bases are TGTGCCAGCAGCGTAGTGAGTCGCCCACCCAGCACAGATACGCAGTATTTT.

The chain recombines TRBV6-4 with TRBJ2-5; D is uncertain. The V gene's germline CDR1 is MRHNA and CDR2 SNTAGT. Trimming stripped 7 bases from V and 4 bases from J, with 13 bases between. This CDR3 contains 13 residues. The CDR3 sequence: CASTLEISETQYF. The CDR3 DNA reads TGTGCCAGCACCCTGGAGATCTCAGAGACCCAGTACTTC.

This clone showed up just once. This chain links TRBV29-1 with TRBJ2-7, with TRBD2 as a possible D gene (6 bases). This CDR3 has 14 amino acids. V was clipped by 5 bases and J by 6 bases, with 20 bases between them. Germline V lookup: CDR1 SQVTM, CDR2 ANQGSEA. DNA for the CDR3: TGCAGCGTTAGACGCGGAGGAGCGGGCCTCGAGCAGTACTTC. It yields the protein CSVRRGGAGLEQYF.

V and J are TRBV5-1 and TRBJ2-3, with 11 nucleotides matching TRBD2. The CDR3 extends over 16 amino acids. Germline CDR1 reads SGHRS; CDR2 reads YFSETQ. Trimming at V came to 1 base and at J to 3 bases, leaving 4 bases not matched to a gene. As DNA, the CDR3 is TGCGCCAGCAGCTTGAGTACTAGCGGGGGAACAGATACGCAGTATTTT. This gives the protein CASSLSTSGGTDTQYF.

The CDR3 region has the DNA TGCGCCAGCAGCTTGGCCCACAGGGGTGATACGCAGTATTTT. This codes for CASSLAHRGDTQYF. This chain links TRBV5-1 with TRBJ2-3; 7 bases are shared with TRBD1. Germline CDR1 reads SGHRS; CDR2 reads YFSETQ. This CDR3 is 14 amino acids long. V shed 0 bases, J shed 6 bases, and the junction held 4 bases outside the gene matches. The full variable domain, rest sourced from reference TRBV5-1 and TRBJ2-3, is KAGVTQTPRYLIKTRGQQVTLSCSPISGHRSVSWYQQTPGQGLQFLFEYFSETQRNKGNFPGRFSGRQFSNSRSEMNVSTLELGDSALYLCASSLAHRGDTQYFGPGTRLTVL.

The chain employs TRBV10-3 and TRBJ2-7, with D unresolved. The V end lost 4 bases, the J end lost 0 bases, and 7 bases lay between the germline ends. The germline V gene has CDR1 ENHRY and CDR2 SYGVKD. The CDR3 covers 13 residues. CDR3 residues: CAISGASSYEQYF. As DNA, the CDR3 is TGTGCCATCAGTGGTGCTAGCTCCTACGAGCAGTACTTC.

This rearrangement joins TRBV7-9 to TRBJ2-1; TRBD2 matches 11 bases. Per the germline V gene, CDR1 is SEHNR and CDR2 is FQNEAQ (reference sequence). V gave up 4 bases and J gave up 6 bases; unmatched junction bases: 2. The CDR3 is made up of 14 amino acids. The CDR3 bases are TGTGCCAGCAGCTACGGGACTAGCGGCAATGAGCAGTTCTTC. The encoded protein is CASSYGTSGNEQFF.

The chain carries TRBV6-6 and TRBJ2-7, with D perhaps matching TRBD1 (6 bases). Trimming removed 0 bases from V and 3 bases from J, with 6 bases in between. This CDR3 has 13 residues. Germline CDR1 is MNHNY and CDR2 is SVGAGI (reference sequence). DNA for the CDR3: TGTGCCAGCAGTTACTCACAGGGCTACGAGCAGTACTTC. Its translation: CASSYSQGYEQYF.

This clone showed up just a few times. This rearrangement joins TRBV2 to TRBJ2-5, with D unresolved. Germline CDR1 is SNHLY and CDR2 is FYNNEI. Trimming took 3 bases from V and 3 from J, leaving 11 bases between them. The CDR3 is 14 residues long. The CDR3 sequence is CASSDTRLKETQYF. CDR3 coding DNA: TGTGCCAGCAGTGACACGCGGCTCAAAGAGACCCAGTACTTC. The entire variable domain, with the rest obtained from reference TRBV2 and TRBJ2-5, is as follows: EPEVTQTPSHQVTQMGQEVILRCVPISNHLYFYWYRQILGQKVEFLVSFYNNEISEKSEIFDDQFSVERPDGSNFTLKIRSTKLEDSAMYFCASSDTRLKETQYFGPGTRLLVL.

This clone was seen only once. This chain joins TRBV5-1 and TRBJ2-2; D is undetermined. CDR3 length equals 16 residues. Trimming took 0 bases from V and 0 from J, leaving 9 bases between them. CDR1 is SGHRS, CDR2 YFSETQ, per germline. CDR3 loop: CASSLEQTANTGELFF. The CDR3 coding sequence is TGCGCCAGCAGCTTGGAACAGACCGCGAACACCGGGGAGCTGTTTTTT.

This clone was observed once. The V call is TRBV29-1, the J call TRBJ1-2; D gene ambiguous. Trimming took off 4 bases at V and 5 bases at J, with 5 bases between the two ends. The germline gives CDR1 SQVTM, CDR2 ANQGSEA. The CDR3 sequence is 10 residues long. In DNA form, the CDR3 reads TGCAGCGTTGGGGCGTATGGCTACACCTTC. This codes for CSVGAYGYTF.

J is TRBJ2-7 and V is TRBV6-6; D possibly corresponds to TRBD1 (5 bases). Trimming took 8 bases from V and 0 from J, leaving 14 bases between them. CDR1 and CDR2 from the germline V gene are MNHNY and SVGAGI (reference sequence). The CDR3 extends over 14 amino acids. The DNA of the CDR3 is TGTGCCAGCCAAGGACATCTCGTCTCCTACGAGCAGTACTTC. It codes for CASQGHLVSYEQYF.

J is TRBJ1-5 and V is TRBV19; 7 nucleotides agree with TRBD1. Unmatched junction bases numbered 15, after V lost 2 bases and J lost 11 bases. Per germline, CDR1 LNHDA and CDR2 SQIVND (reference sequence). This CDR3 has 16 residues. The CDR3 sequence: CASSIRPTGLVETQHF. The CDR3 region has the DNA TGTGCCAGTAGTATACGACCGACAGGGTTGGTAGAGACCCAGCATTTT.

This chain uses TRBV7-9 with TRBJ2-3, with TRBD2 matching 8 bases. This CDR3 has 16 amino acids. Germline V gene sequence: CDR1 SEHNR, CDR2 FQNEAQ (reference sequence). V lost 2 bases, J lost 4 bases, and 8 bases stayed unmatched. The CDR3 region has the DNA TGTGCCAGCAGCTTAAGAGGGCGGGAGGATTCAGATACGCAGTATTTT. It yields the protein CASSLRGREDSDTQYF.

This chain uses TRBV19 with TRBJ2-3; TRBD1 matches at 7 bases. The junction had 5 bases not matched to a gene; V was cut back by 4 bases and J by 1 base. Germline CDR1 reads LNHDA; CDR2 reads SQIVND (reference sequence). The CDR3 totals 15 residues. For the CDR3, the DNA is TGTGCCAGTAGTACCCGGACAGGACGCACAGATACGCAGTATTTT. Its protein is CASSTRTGRTDTQYF.